The rows below give T cell receptor beta chains drawn from one sample of a study of Graves' ophthalmopathy and Graves' hyperthyroidism. MiXCR was run by TCRdb on the multiplex PCR reads, yielding one entry per CDR3 protein. The sample has about 210,000 distinct CDR3 sequences; 25% to 30% are singletons. The sequenced sample consisted of peripheral blood. Source of these receptors: a man aged 45-65 years with Graves' ophthalmopathy. The conserved cysteine and the conserved F or W are not part of the CDR3 here. D genes are given only for firm matches.

V gene: TRBV19; D gene: .; CDR3 length: 12; CDR3 protein: ASQPDGGNYGYT
V gene: TRBV4-3; D gene: TRBD2; CDR3 length: 13; CDR3 protein: ASSQELAAAGAQY
V gene: TRBV24-1; D gene: TRBD1; CDR3 length: 13; CDR3 protein: ATSDSGTGIYGYT
V gene: TRBV30; D gene: TRBD1; CDR3 length: 14; CDR3 protein: AWSGTGGVPNQPQH
V gene: TRBV28; D gene: TRBD2; CDR3 length: 14; CDR3 protein: ASSLASGIATDTQY
V gene: TRBV29-1; D gene: TRBD1; CDR3 length: 13; CDR3 protein: SVGRVPGQGYEQY
V gene: TRBV28; D gene: TRBD2; CDR3 length: 13; CDR3 protein: ASSGSGLSQETQY
V gene: TRBV5-1; D gene: TRBD1; CDR3 length: 15; CDR3 protein: ASSSGRTGGMSYEQY
V gene: TRBV12-3/TRBV12-4; D gene: TRBD1; CDR3 length: 13; CDR3 protein: TSSRRDRSNYGYT
V gene: TRBV20-1; D gene: TRBD2; CDR3 length: 12; CDR3 protein: SAETSGGPYEQY
V gene: TRBV12-3/TRBV12-4; D gene: .; CDR3 length: 12; CDR3 protein: ASSRRNPGLRAF
V gene: TRBV2; D gene: .; CDR3 length: 20; CDR3 protein: ASSGISVRSARNRISPYEQY
V gene: TRBV6-1; D gene: TRBD1; CDR3 length: 14; CDR3 protein: ASSGGQRTGANVLT
V gene: TRBV10-1; D gene: .; CDR3 length: 14; CDR3 protein: ASSNVPGPSFDEQY
V gene: TRBV6-2/TRBV6-3; D gene: .; CDR3 length: 11; CDR3 protein: ASSYGSNQPQH
V gene: TRBV29-1; D gene: .; CDR3 length: 13; CDR3 protein: SVARDSSMNTEAF
V gene: TRBV7-9; D gene: .; CDR3 length: 11; CDR3 protein: ASSLGYVETQY
V gene: TRBV6-1; D gene: .; CDR3 length: 13; CDR3 protein: ASSEVPGPAGELF
V gene: TRBV12-3/TRBV12-4; D gene: TRBD2; CDR3 length: 15; CDR3 protein: ASSLAGTSGPGDEQY
V gene: TRBV29-1; D gene: TRBD2; CDR3 length: 14; CDR3 protein: SVQDSIFSGRDEQY
V gene: TRBV20-1; D gene: TRBD1; CDR3 length: 13; CDR3 protein: SAVDRDRGKETQY
V gene: TRBV5-5; D gene: .; CDR3 length: 11; CDR3 protein: ASRPGIQETQY
V gene: TRBV14; D gene: TRBD1; CDR3 length: 12; CDR3 protein: ASSQTDRVYGYT
V gene: TRBV6-1; D gene: .; CDR3 length: 10; CDR3 protein: ASSDYNSPLH
V gene: TRBV6-1; D gene: .; CDR3 length: 11; CDR3 protein: ASRRTDDTEAF
V gene: TRBV28; D gene: .; CDR3 length: 9; CDR3 protein: ASSGDLEQY
V gene: TRBV20-1; D gene: .; CDR3 length: 13; CDR3 protein: SARDESRGTGELF
V gene: TRBV28; D gene: .; CDR3 length: 14; CDR3 protein: ASSLLATGLSETQY
V gene: TRBV12-3/TRBV12-4; D gene: .; CDR3 length: 15; CDR3 protein: ASSEPSGSSYNSPLH
V gene: TRBV28; D gene: TRBD1; CDR3 length: 13; CDR3 protein: ASSLLGGRNQPQH
V gene: TRBV12-5; D gene: .; CDR3 length: 13; CDR3 protein: ASGLTRGRGTEAF